What follows is one TCR beta chain and its context. What it binds is unknown. Treatment described: 15 to 20 received Ad26.COV2.S at low or high dose, single or two shots; about 5 received placebo; per-sample allocation not given. Each sample was drawn 63 days after the first injection (of vaccine or placebo). Expressing Wuhan-strain SARS-CoV-2 spike, an Ad26 vector served as the vaccine. This table comes from immunoSEQ multiplex PCR, and its TCRdb copy is limited to in-frame clones, with some not included. In the table there are roughly 450,000 clones, about 93% of which are singletons. This record comes from a study of Ad26.COV2.S vaccination and SARS-CoV-2 variants. Across the study: Donor was assigned to the Ad26.COV2.S arm of trial COV1001. Participants got Ad26.COV2.S intramuscularly, once or twice 56 days apart. Overall study findings and caveats: Possibly, TCR breadth and depth analyses underestimated total T cell responses.

The J segment lost 0 bases and the V segment lost 7 bases, leaving 9 bases of the junction unmatched. CDR1 is SGHAT and CDR2 is FQNNGV in the germline V gene. The CDR3 runs 17 residues. This rearrangement joins TRBV11-2 to TRBJ2-7; 13 bases map to TRBD2. This receptor was taken from a person aged 18-60 years who received the Ad26.COV2.S COVID-19 vaccine or a placebo. This specimen consisted of peripheral blood, obtained in a trial of Ad26.COV2.S vaccine versus placebo. In DNA, the CDR3 is TGTGCCAGCACCAAGGGGACTAGCGGGATTCCCTCCTACGAGCAGTACTTC. Amino acid sequence: CASTKGTSGIPSYEQYF.